The rows below give T cell receptor beta chains drawn from one sample of a study of blood T cell repertoires in COVID-19. The method was immunoSEQ multiplex PCR; TCRdb's version includes in-frame clones alone and lacks a portion of them. Of roughly 100,000 clones listed, 70% to 90% are singletons. Input material: peripheral blood. The receptors originated from a woman aged 60-75 years with acute or convalescent COVID-19. Both conserved end residues are trimmed from each CDR3. Fields, in order: CDR3 length, V gene, J gene, CDR3 protein.

CDR3 length: 12
V gene: TRBV5-6
J gene: TRBJ2-1
CDR3 protein: ASRPGLAGNEQF

CDR3 length: 15
V gene: TRBV19
J gene: TRBJ1-2
CDR3 protein: ASGPRTGGAVDYGYT

CDR3 length: 14
V gene: TRBV19
J gene: TRBJ1-4
CDR3 protein: ASSPRTGGRNEKLF

CDR3 length: 12
V gene: TRBV28
J gene: TRBJ2-3
CDR3 protein: ASSLTLAGEGQY

CDR3 length: 19
V gene: TRBV4-1
J gene: TRBJ2-1
CDR3 protein: ASSHYRPGLAGGPTRNEQF

CDR3 length: 13
V gene: TRBV7-8
J gene: TRBJ2-7
CDR3 protein: ASTLLGAGEYEQY

CDR3 length: 11
V gene: TRBV30
J gene: TRBJ1-2
CDR3 protein: AWSVVANYGYT

CDR3 length: 13
V gene: TRBV28
J gene: TRBJ2-7
CDR3 protein: ASSLSGTKTYEQY

CDR3 length: 10
V gene: TRBV11-3
J gene: TRBJ1-1
CDR3 protein: ASRRVDGEAF

CDR3 length: 15
V gene: TRBV9
J gene: TRBJ2-5
CDR3 protein: ASSVGVSGLTQETQY

CDR3 length: 16
V gene: TRBV5-1
J gene: TRBJ2-2
CDR3 protein: ASSLSLWTSANTGELF

CDR3 length: 13
V gene: TRBV7-8
J gene: TRBJ2-3
CDR3 protein: ASSLNGRKSDTQY

CDR3 length: 16
V gene: TRBV5-1
J gene: TRBJ1-4
CDR3 protein: ASSLIGTGLGASEKLF

CDR3 length: 11
V gene: TRBV5-8
J gene: TRBJ1-2
CDR3 protein: ASSLRRNYGYT

CDR3 length: 13
V gene: TRBV19
J gene: TRBJ1-3
CDR3 protein: ASSTTGGSGNTIY

CDR3 length: 13
V gene: TRBV19
J gene: TRBJ2-5
CDR3 protein: ASSIMASGQETQY

CDR3 length: 13
V gene: TRBV2
J gene: TRBJ1-4
CDR3 protein: ASQAGGASNEKLF

CDR3 length: 11
V gene: TRBV30
J gene: TRBJ1-4
CDR3 protein: AWSARRGEKLF

CDR3 length: 11
V gene: TRBV12-3/TRBV12-4
J gene: TRBJ1-4
CDR3 protein: ASSLGAHEKLF

CDR3 length: 11
V gene: TRBV9
J gene: TRBJ2-3
CDR3 protein: ASSASRADTQY

CDR3 length: 12
V gene: TRBV5-1
J gene: TRBJ1-1
CDR3 protein: ASSSGSSEAEAF

CDR3 length: 12
V gene: TRBV7-6
J gene: TRBJ2-3
CDR3 protein: ASSPSGTTDTQY

CDR3 length: 12
V gene: TRBV2
J gene: TRBJ2-1
CDR3 protein: ASTRDSLYNEQF

CDR3 length: 14
V gene: TRBV27
J gene: TRBJ2-5
CDR3 protein: ASSQGLAGDGETQY

CDR3 length: 13
V gene: TRBV6-6
J gene: TRBJ1-1
CDR3 protein: ASSYGQRGNTEAF

CDR3 length: 15
V gene: TRBV19
J gene: TRBJ2-1
CDR3 protein: ASSYSSLAGVRNEQF

CDR3 length: 14
V gene: TRBV7-2
J gene: TRBJ1-3
CDR3 protein: ASSLERGHAGNTIY

CDR3 length: 12
V gene: TRBV6-5
J gene: TRBJ1-1
CDR3 protein: ASSLRGEVTEAF

CDR3 length: 11
V gene: TRBV19
J gene: TRBJ1-1
CDR3 protein: ASSAPNRARAF